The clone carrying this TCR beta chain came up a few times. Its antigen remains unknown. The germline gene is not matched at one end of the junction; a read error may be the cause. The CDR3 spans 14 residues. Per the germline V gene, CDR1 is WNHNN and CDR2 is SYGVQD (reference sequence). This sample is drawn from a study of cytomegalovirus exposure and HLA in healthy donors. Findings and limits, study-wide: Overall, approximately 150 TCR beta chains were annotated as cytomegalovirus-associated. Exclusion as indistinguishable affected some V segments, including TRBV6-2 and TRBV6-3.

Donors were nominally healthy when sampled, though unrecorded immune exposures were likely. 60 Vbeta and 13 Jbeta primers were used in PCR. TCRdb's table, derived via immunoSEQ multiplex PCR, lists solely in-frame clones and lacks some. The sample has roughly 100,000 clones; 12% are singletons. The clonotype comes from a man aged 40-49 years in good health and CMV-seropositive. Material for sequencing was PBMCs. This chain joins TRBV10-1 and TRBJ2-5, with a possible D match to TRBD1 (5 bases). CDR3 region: CASSEAGPQQTQYF. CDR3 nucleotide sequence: TGCGCCAGCAGTGAGGCAGGGCCCCAACAGACCCAGTACTTC.